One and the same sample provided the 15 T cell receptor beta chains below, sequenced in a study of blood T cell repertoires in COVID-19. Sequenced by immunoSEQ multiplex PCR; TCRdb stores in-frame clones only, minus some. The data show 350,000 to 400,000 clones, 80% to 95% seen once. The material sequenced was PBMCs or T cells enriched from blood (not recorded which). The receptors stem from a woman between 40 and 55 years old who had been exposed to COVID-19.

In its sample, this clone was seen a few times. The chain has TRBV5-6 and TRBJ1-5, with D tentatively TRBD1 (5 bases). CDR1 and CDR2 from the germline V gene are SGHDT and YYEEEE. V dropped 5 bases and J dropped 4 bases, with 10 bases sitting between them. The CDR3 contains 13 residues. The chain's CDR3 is CASSIQGNQPQHF. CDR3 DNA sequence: TGTGCCAGCAGTATTCAGGGAAATCAGCCCCAGCATTTT.

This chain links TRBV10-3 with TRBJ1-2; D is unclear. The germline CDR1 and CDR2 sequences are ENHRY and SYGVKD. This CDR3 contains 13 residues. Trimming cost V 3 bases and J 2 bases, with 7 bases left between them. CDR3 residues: CAISETRNYGYTF. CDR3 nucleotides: TGTGCCATCAGTGAAACAAGAAACTATGGCTACACCTTC.

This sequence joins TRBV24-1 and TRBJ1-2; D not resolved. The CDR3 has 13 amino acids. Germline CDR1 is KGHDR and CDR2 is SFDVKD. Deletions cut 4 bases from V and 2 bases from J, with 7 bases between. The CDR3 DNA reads TGTGCCACCAGTGAACGCTACAACTATGGCTACACCTTC. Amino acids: CATSERYNYGYTF.

CDR3 amino acids: CASSEIPGGGEKLFF. As DNA, the CDR3 is TGTGCCAGCAGCGAAATTCCGGGGGGCGGTGAAAAACTGTTTTTT. V usage is TRBV7-2 and J usage is TRBJ1-4; TRBD1 might be the D (6 bases). Germline lookup yields CDR1 SGHTA and CDR2 FQGNSA. CDR3 length: 15 residues. The V end was cut by 5 bases, the J end by 7 bases, with 17 bases between. Together with reference TRBV7-2 and TRBJ1-4, the CDR3 gives the full variable domain: GAGVSQSPSNKVTEKGKDVELRCDPISGHTALYWYRQSLGQGLEFLIYFQGNSAPDKSGLPSDRFSAERTGGSVSTLTIQRTQQEDSAVYLCASSEIPGGGEKLFFGSGTQLSVL.

Written as DNA, the CDR3 is TGTGCCAGCAGCCGTGCCGGGACAGGGAAATATAAAGCTTTCTTT. Amino acid sequence: CASSRAGTGKYKAFF. The chain joins TRBV11-3 to TRBJ1-1; 9 bases map to TRBD1. J gave up 9 bases and V 5 bases, and 13 bases lay outside the gene matches. Germline CDR1 is SGHNT and CDR2 is YENEEA. This CDR3 spans 15 amino acids.

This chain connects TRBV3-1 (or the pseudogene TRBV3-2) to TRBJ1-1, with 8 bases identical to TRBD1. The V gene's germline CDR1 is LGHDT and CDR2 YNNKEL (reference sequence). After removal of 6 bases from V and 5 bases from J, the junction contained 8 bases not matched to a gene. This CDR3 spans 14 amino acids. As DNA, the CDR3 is TGTGCCAGCAGTAGACAGGGGAAGGAGACTGAAGCTTTCTTT. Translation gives CASSRQGKETEAFF.

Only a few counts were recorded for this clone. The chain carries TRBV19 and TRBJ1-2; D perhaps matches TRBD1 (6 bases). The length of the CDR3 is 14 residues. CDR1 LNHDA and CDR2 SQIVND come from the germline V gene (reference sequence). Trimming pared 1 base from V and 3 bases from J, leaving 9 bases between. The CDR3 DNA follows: TGTGCCAGTAGTATAGCTACAGGGTACTATGGCTACACCTTC. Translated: CASSIATGYYGYTF.

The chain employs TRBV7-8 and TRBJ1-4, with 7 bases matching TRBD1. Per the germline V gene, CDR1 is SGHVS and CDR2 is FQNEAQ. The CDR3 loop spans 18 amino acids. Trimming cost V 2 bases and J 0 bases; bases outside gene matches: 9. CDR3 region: CASSLLRGQISTNEKLFF. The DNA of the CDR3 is TGTGCCAGCAGCTTATTGCGGGGACAGATCTCAACTAATGAAAAACTGTTTTTT.

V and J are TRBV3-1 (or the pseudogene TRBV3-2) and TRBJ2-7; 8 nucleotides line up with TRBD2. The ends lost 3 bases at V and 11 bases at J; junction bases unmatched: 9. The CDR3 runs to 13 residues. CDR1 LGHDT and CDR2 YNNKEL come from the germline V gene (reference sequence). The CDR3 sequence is CASSHPLAGPKYF. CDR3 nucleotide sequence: TGTGCCAGCAGCCACCCTCTAGCGGGCCCTAAGTACTTC.

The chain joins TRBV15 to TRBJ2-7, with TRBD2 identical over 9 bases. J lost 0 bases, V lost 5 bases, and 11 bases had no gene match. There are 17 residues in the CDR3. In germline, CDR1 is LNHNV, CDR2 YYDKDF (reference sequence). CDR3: CATSWPGSGGLSYEQYF. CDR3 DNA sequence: TGTGCCACCAGCTGGCCCGGCAGCGGGGGGCTCTCCTACGAGCAGTACTTC.

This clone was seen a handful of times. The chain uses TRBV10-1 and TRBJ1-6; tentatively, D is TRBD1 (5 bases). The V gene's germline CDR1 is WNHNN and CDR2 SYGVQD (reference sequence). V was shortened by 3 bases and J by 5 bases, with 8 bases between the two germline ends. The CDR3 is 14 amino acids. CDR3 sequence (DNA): TGCGCCAGCAGTGACGGGGGGGATAATTCACCCCTCCACTTT. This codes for CASSDGGDNSPLHF.

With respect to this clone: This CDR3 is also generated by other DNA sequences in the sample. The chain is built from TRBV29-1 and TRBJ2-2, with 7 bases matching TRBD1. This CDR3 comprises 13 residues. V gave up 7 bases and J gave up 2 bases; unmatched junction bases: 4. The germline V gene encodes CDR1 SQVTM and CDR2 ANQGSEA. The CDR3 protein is CSARDSNTGELFF. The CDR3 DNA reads TGCAGCGCACGGGACAGTAACACCGGGGAGCTGTTTTTT.

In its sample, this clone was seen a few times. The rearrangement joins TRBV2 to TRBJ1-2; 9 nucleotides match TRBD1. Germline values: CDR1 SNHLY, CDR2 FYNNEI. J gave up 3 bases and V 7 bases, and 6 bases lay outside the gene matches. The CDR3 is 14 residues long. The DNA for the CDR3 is TGTGCCAGCAATAAGGACAGGGGCGACTATGGCTACACCTTC. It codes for CASNKDRGDYGYTF.

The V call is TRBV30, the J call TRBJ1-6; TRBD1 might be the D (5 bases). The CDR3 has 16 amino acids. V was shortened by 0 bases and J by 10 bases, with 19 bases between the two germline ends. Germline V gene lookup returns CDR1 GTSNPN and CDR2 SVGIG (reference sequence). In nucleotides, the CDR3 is TGTGCCTGGAGTGTAGGCTTCTCCAGGGAGGTGTCACCCCTCCACTTT. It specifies CAWSVGFSREVSPLHF.

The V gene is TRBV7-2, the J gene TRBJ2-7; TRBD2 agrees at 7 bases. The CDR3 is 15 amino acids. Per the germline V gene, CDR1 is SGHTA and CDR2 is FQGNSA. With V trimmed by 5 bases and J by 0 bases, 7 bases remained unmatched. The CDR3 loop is CASSPPGLLSYEQYF. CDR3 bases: TGTGCCAGCAGCCCGCCGGGACTACTCTCCTACGAGCAGTACTTC.